One and the same sample provided the 20 T cell receptor beta chains below, sequenced in a study of T cells in Graves' hyperthyroidism and ophthalmopathy. There were TCR beta CDR3 regions amplified from RNA transcripts. First-round RT-PCR with HTBI primers amplified the TCR CDR3 region. TCRdb called the multiplex PCR reads again in MiXCR, with one record for every CDR3 protein. Of about 610,000 distinct CDR3 sequences listed, roughly 15% were seen once; the top ten hold roughly 4.3%. The sequenced sample consisted of blood. The receptors derive from a woman aged 40-49 years with Graves' ophthalmopathy.

This clonotype was picked up a small number of times. The chain has TRBV13 and TRBJ2-7, with 10 bases identical to TRBD2. J lost 5 bases, V lost 7 bases, and 8 bases had no gene match. This CDR3 region has 14 residues. Per germline, CDR1 PRHDT and CDR2 FYEKMQ (reference sequence). CDR3 sequence reads: CASKEGTSDHEQYF. As DNA, the CDR3 is TGTGCCAGCAAGGAGGGGACTAGCGATCACGAGCAGTACTTC.

This clonotype was observed a handful of times. The V call is TRBV4-1, the J call TRBJ2-7, with 11 bases lining up with TRBD2. Unmatched junction bases numbered 4, after V lost 3 bases and J lost 3 bases. CDR3 length equals 15 residues. Germline-derived CDR1 and CDR2 are MGHRA and YSYEKL. The CDR3 loop is CASSHGLAGLYEQYF. As DNA, the CDR3 is TGCGCCAGCAGCCATGGACTAGCGGGCCTCTACGAGCAGTACTTC.

In its sample, this clonotype was seen a few times. The V gene is TRBV9, the J gene TRBJ2-3, with a tentative D call TRBD1 (7 bases). CDR1 is SGDLS, CDR2 YYNGEE, per germline. The germline V and J ends were trimmed by 3 bases and 3 bases, with 11 bases remaining between them. This CDR3 region has 14 residues. In nucleotides, the CDR3 is TGTGCCAGCAGCGGACCAGGGGGGACAGATACGCAGTATTTT. As protein: CASSGPGGTDTQYF.

This clonotype was counted at least ten times. The gene calls are TRBV28 and TRBJ1-2; D is ambiguous. The CDR3 contains 13 residues. Trimming left V 7 bases short and J 2 bases short, with 11 bases between. Germline V gene sequence: CDR1 MDHEN, CDR2 SYDVKM. CDR3 sequence reads: CASTLGGNYGYTF. DNA for the CDR3: TGTGCCAGCACCCTCGGAGGGAACTATGGCTACACCTTC.

The rearrangement uses TRBV6-2 or TRBV6-3 and TRBJ1-5; unclear D gene. The CDR3 runs to 15 residues. Trimming removed 0 bases from V and 5 bases from J, with 11 bases in between. In germline, CDR1 is MNHEY, CDR2 SVGEGT. The chain's CDR3 is CASSYSAGYHQPQHF. DNA of the CDR3: TGTGCCAGCAGTTACTCAGCCGGGTATCATCAGCCCCAGCATTTT.

The chain combines TRBV7-8 with TRBJ2-7; 9 bases fit TRBD2. V was clipped by 0 bases and J by 10 bases; unmatched bases: 7. Germline V gene lookup returns CDR1 SGHVS and CDR2 FQNEAQ. CDR3 size: 14 residues. In DNA, the CDR3 is TGTGCCAGCAGCTTAGCAAGGCGGGAGGGCCTTCAGTACTTC. Its translation: CASSLARREGLQYF.

This clonotype was recorded many times. This chain uses TRBV28 with TRBJ1-2; TRBD1 matches at 8 bases. Germline V gives CDR1 MDHEN, CDR2 SYDVKM. With V trimmed by 6 bases and J by 6 bases, 3 bases remained unmatched. This CDR3 has 12 amino acids. This CDR3 is CASSEDRDGYTF. The CDR3, as DNA: TGTGCCAGCAGCGAGGACAGGGATGGCTACACCTTC.

This clonotype was recorded a few times. The chain carries TRBV5-1 and TRBJ2-5; no firm D call. V gave up 0 bases and J gave up 5 bases, with 11 bases separating them. Germline CDR1 SGHRS, CDR2 YFSETQ. CDR3 length: 14 amino acids. The CDR3 sequence is CASSLVGSWETQYF. DNA for the CDR3: TGCGCCAGCAGCTTGGTTGGGTCGTGGGAGACCCAGTACTTC.

This clonotype has a count of ten or more. CDR3 protein: CASSSSGTVETQYF. The CDR3 DNA reads as TGTGCCAGCAGTTCCTCCGGGACAGTAGAGACCCAGTACTTC. This chain links TRBV12-3 or TRBV12-4 with TRBJ2-5, with 7 bases identical to TRBD1. This CDR3 is built from 14 residues. V was pared by 4 bases and J by 4 bases, with 6 bases of the junction left unmatched.

The CDR3, as DNA: TGTGCCAGCAGCCAAGGGAAAGAGTCTGGGGCCAACGTCCTGACTTTC. Translation gives CASSQGKESGANVLTF. The J gene is TRBJ2-6, the V gene TRBV14; no firm D call. Germline V gene lookup returns CDR1 SGHDN and CDR2 FVKESK. The CDR3 sequence is 16 residues long. V lost 1 base, J lost 1 base, and 8 bases lay in between.

This clonotype was picked up many times. Here the CDR3 reads CAWRKLALGYEQYF. CDR3 nucleotides: TGTGCCTGGAGGAAGCTAGCACTCGGCTACGAGCAGTACTTC. The chain couples TRBV30 to TRBJ2-7; possibly TRBD2 for D (5 bases). The CDR3 length is 14 residues. Germline-derived CDR1 and CDR2 are GTSNPN and SVGIG (reference sequence). V was shortened by 3 bases and J by 3 bases, with 15 bases between the two germline ends.

This clonotype appeared many times. The chain couples TRBV19 to TRBJ1-1, with D perhaps TRBD1 (5 bases). The CDR3 is 14 residues long. Trimming left V 4 bases short and J 0 bases short, with 9 bases between. Germline CDR1 is LNHDA and CDR2 is SQIVND (reference sequence). The CDR3: CASSTEGLNTEAFF. CDR3 coding DNA: TGTGCCAGTAGTACGGAGGGGCTGAACACTGAAGCTTTCTTT.

The chain joins TRBV7-3 to TRBJ2-1; D possibly uses TRBD1 or TRBD2 (5 bases each). Trimming cost V 5 bases and J 5 bases, with 10 bases left between them. From germline, CDR1 is SGHTA and CDR2 FQGTGA. This CDR3 spans 13 amino acids. The CDR3 loop reads CASSRGQNNEQFF. CDR3 DNA sequence: TGTGCCAGCAGCCGGGGCCAAAACAATGAGCAGTTCTTC.

The chain joins TRBV2 to TRBJ2-2; D unresolved. Trimming left V 7 bases short and J 1 base short, with 10 bases between. Per germline, CDR1 SNHLY and CDR2 FYNNEI. This CDR3 contains 14 residues. The CDR3 region has the DNA TGTGCCAGCAATGTCGGCATGAACACCGGGGAGCTGTTTTTT. Translation gives CASNVGMNTGELFF.

This clonotype occurred many times. The V gene is TRBV19, the J gene TRBJ2-7; 16 nucleotides align to TRBD2. Germline trimming cut 9 bases from V and 3 bases from J; bases unmatched to any gene: 8. The CDR3 length is 16 residues. CDR1 and CDR2 (germline): LNHDA, SQIVND (reference sequence). CDR3 region: CASRGTSGRAHYEQYF. The CDR3 region has the DNA TGTGCCAGCCGGGGGACTAGCGGGAGGGCCCACTACGAGCAGTACTTC. Looking up the rest from reference TRBV19 and TRBJ2-7 gives the full variable domain: DGGITQSPKYLFRKEGQNVTLSCEQNLNHDAMYWYRQDPGQGLRLIYYSQIVNDFQKGDIAEGYSVSREKKESFPLTVTSAQKNPTAFYLCASRGTSGRAHYEQYFGPGTRLTVT.

The CDR3, as DNA: TGTGCCAGCAGTGTCCAAGGGGACGCGGGAGAGACCCAGTACTTC. It encodes CASSVQGDAGETQYF. This chain joins TRBV6-1 and TRBJ2-5; D is tentatively TRBD1 or TRBD2 (5 bases each). CDR1 and CDR2 (germline): MNHNS, SASEGT. The V end lost 4 bases, the J end lost 4 bases, and 16 bases lay between the germline ends. CDR3 length: 15 residues.

This clonotype has ten or more counts. This chain connects TRBV6-5 to TRBJ1-2, with D uncertain. CDR1 is MNHEY and CDR2 is SVGAGI in the germline V gene. V lost 4 bases to trimming and J lost 6 bases, with 12 bases between them. The CDR3 is 13 amino acids. As DNA, the CDR3 is TGTGCCAGCAGTTCGCACTCGGTTGATGGCTACACCTTC. It translates to CASSSHSVDGYTF.

This clonotype appeared a few times. This CDR3 is CASSSLNNEQFF. The CDR3 DNA sequence: TGTGCCAGCAGTTCTCTCAACAATGAGCAGTTCTTC. J is TRBJ2-1 and V is TRBV12-3 or TRBV12-4; D not resolved. The CDR3 is made up of 12 amino acids. The V end lost 4 bases, the J end lost 5 bases, and 6 bases lay between the germline ends.

The J gene is TRBJ1-2, the V gene TRBV20-1; the match to TRBD1 covers 7 bases. Germline V gives CDR1 DFQATT, CDR2 SNEGSKA (reference sequence). This CDR3 comprises 14 residues. Germline trimming cut 0 bases from V and 7 bases from J; bases unmatched to any gene: 8. CDR3 sequence (DNA): TGCAGTGCTAGAGAGAATCCAGGGGGGCCTGGCTACACCTTC. Its protein is CSARENPGGPGYTF.

Ten or more counts support this clonotype. V gene TRBV13 combines with J gene TRBJ2-5; D is perhaps TRBD2 (5 bases). Germline CDR1 reads PRHDT; CDR2 reads FYEKMQ (reference sequence). This CDR3 is built from 14 residues. With 3 bases removed from V and 5 bases from J, the gap between germline ends came to 13 bases. This CDR3 is CASSFGGGRETQYF. The CDR3 DNA is TGTGCCAGCAGCTTCGGAGGAGGACGGGAGACCCAGTACTTC.